The entry that follows covers one T cell receptor beta chain sequence. The sample comes from a study of T cell changes during pregnancy in multiple sclerosis. Produced via immunoSEQ multiplex PCR; TCRdb's table is partial and in-frame only. The sample comprises fewer than 75,000 clones, 85% to 95% of which are singletons, and 3% to 4% rests with the top ten. V lost 2 bases to trimming and J lost 4 bases, with 11 bases between them. CDR1 and CDR2 from the germline V gene are SGHVS and FQNEAQ. This CDR3 spans 14 amino acids. This receptor was taken from a female donor in good health, enrolled as a control in a pregnancy study. This rearrangement joins TRBV7-8 to TRBJ1-1, with D perhaps TRBD1 (5 bases). Specimen: peripheral blood, collected after pregnancy. The CDR3 loop is CASSLQGWGTEAFF. CDR3 sequence (DNA): TGTGCCAGCAGCTTACAGGGTTGGGGCACTGAAGCTTTCTTT.